This T cell receptor (beta chain) was recorded in a study of CD4 T cells in relation to SARS-CoV-2 and coronaviruses. Overall study: TCR beta CDR3s were sequenced after 10-day antigen culture of PBMCs. Controls used an HIV-1 Nef peptide pool or no peptide.

Remarks on this clone: Antigen specificity is unknown.

CD4+ T cells from unexposed donors were obtained before the COVID-19 pandemic (2011-2018). Isolation of CD4+ T cells took place after less than 13 days in culture. Half the medium was replaced with IL-2 medium on days 3 and 7. Germline CDR1 SGDLS, CDR2 YYNGEE. The V and J ends lost 1 base and 10 bases respectively, with 24 bases between them. The CDR3 totals 17 residues. TCRdb's table, derived via immunoSEQ multiplex PCR, lists solely in-frame clones and lacks some. The profile shows more than 20,000 clones, roughly four fifths of them singletons. The rearrangement links TRBV9 to TRBJ2-1, with a weak D call TRBD2 (6 bases). The TCR comes from a human donor in good health. Sample: CD4+ T cells from PBMCs, cultured in vitro. The CDR3 DNA follows: TGTGCCAGCAGCGTACTCCCCCAAGGGAATCGGCGGGGAGAGCAGTTCTTC. Its translation: CASSVLPQGNRRGEQFF.